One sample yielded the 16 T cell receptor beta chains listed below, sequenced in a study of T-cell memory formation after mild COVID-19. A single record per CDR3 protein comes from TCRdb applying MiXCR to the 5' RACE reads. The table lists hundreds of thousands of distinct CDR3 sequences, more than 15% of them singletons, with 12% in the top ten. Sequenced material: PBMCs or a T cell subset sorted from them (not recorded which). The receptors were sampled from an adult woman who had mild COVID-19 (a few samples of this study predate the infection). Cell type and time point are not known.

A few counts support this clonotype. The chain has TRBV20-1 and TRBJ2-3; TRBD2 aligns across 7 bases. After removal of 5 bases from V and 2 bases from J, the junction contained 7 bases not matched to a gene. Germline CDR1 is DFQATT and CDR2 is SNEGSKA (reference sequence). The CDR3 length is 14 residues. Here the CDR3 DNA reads TGCAGTGCTTTGAGCGGGACCGCCACAGATACGCAGTATTTT. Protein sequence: CSALSGTATDTQYF.

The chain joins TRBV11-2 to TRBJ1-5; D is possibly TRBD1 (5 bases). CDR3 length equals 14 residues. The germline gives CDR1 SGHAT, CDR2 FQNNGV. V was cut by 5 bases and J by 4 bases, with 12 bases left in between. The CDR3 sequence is CASSPQGRNQPQHF. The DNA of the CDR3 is TGTGCCAGCAGCCCCCAGGGTCGGAATCAGCCCCAGCATTTT. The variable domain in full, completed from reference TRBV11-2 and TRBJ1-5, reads EAGVAQSPRYKIIEKRQSVAFWCNPISGHATLYWYQQILGQGPKLLIQFQNNGVVDDSQLPKDRFSAERLKGVDSTLKIQPAKLEDSAVYLCASSPQGRNQPQHFGDGTRLSIL.

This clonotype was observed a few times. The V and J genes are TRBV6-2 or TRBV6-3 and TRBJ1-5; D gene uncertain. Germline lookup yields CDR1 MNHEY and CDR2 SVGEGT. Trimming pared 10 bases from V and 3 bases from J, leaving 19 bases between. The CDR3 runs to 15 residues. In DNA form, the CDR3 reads TGTGCCACTCCCCCACCCCGGGCCGACAATCAGCCCCAGCATTTT. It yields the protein CATPPPRADNQPQHF.

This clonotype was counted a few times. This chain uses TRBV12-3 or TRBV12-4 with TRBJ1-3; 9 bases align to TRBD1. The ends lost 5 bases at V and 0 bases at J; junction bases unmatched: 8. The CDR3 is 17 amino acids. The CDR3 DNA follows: TGTGCCAGCAGTCCTGACAGGGGGACCACCTCTGGAAACACCATATATTTT. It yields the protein CASSPDRGTTSGNTIYF.

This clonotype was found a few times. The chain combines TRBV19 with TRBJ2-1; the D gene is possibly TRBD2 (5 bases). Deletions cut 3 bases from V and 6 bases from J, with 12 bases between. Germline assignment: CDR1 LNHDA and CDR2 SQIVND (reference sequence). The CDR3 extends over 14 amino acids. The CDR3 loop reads CASSMTLAPNEQFF. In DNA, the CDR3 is TGTGCCAGTAGTATGACCCTAGCCCCCAATGAGCAGTTCTTC. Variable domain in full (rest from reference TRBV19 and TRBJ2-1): DGGITQSPKYLFRKEGQNVTLSCEQNLNHDAMYWYRQDPGQGLRLIYYSQIVNDFQKGDIAEGYSVSREKKESFPLTVTSAQKNPTAFYLCASSMTLAPNEQFFGPGTRLTVL.

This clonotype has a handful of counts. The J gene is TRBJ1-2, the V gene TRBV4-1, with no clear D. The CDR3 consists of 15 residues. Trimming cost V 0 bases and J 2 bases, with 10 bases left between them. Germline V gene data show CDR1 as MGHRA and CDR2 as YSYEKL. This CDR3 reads CASSQDSGGNYGYTF. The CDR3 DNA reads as TGCGCCAGCAGCCAAGATTCTGGCGGAAACTATGGCTACACCTTC.

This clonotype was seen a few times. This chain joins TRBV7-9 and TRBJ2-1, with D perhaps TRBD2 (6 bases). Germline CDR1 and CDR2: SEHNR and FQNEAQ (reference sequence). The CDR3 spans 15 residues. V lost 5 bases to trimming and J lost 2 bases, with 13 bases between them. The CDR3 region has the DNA TGTGCCAGCAGCCCACTTAGCGGTACCTACAATGAGCAGTTCTTC. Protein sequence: CASSPLSGTYNEQFF.

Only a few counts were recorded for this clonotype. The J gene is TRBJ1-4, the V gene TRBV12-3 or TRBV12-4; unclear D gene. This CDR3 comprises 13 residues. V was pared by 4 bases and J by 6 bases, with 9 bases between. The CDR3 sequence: CASSYGGYEKLFF. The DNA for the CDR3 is TGTGCCAGCAGTTACGGAGGGTATGAAAAACTGTTTTTT.

The CDR3 nucleotides read TGCGCCAGCAGCCAAGAACAGGGTGTCAATCAGCCCCAGCATTTT. It specifies CASSQEQGVNQPQHF. The genes are TRBV4-1 and TRBJ1-5; maybe TRBD1 (6 bases). The CDR3 runs to 15 residues. V dropped 0 bases and J dropped 3 bases, with 9 bases sitting between them. Germline CDR1 MGHRA, CDR2 YSYEKL.

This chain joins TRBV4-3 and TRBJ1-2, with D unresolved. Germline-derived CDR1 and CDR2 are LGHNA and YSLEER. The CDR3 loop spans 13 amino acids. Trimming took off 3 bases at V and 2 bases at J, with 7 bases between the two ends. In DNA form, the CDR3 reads TGCGCCAGCAGCCAGAACTGGAACTATGGCTACACCTTC. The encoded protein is CASSQNWNYGYTF.

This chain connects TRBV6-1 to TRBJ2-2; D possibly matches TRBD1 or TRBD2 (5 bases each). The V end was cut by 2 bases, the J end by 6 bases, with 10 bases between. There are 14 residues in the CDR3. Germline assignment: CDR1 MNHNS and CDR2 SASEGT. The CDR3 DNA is TGTGCCAGCAGTGAATGGGACGAGGCCGGGGAGCTGTTTTTT. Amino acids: CASSEWDEAGELFF.

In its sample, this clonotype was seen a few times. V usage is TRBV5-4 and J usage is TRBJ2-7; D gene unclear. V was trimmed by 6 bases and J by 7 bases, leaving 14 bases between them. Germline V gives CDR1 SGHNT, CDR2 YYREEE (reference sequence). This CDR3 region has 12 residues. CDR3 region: CASKDPGGEQYF. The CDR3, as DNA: TGTGCCAGCAAGGATCCCGGCGGAGAGCAGTACTTC. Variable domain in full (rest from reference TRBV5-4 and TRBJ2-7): ETGVTQSPTHLIKTRGQQVTLRCSSQSGHNTVSWYQQALGQGPQFIFQYYREEENGRGNFPPRFSGLQFPNYSSELNVNALELDDSALYLCASKDPGGEQYFGPGTRLTVT.

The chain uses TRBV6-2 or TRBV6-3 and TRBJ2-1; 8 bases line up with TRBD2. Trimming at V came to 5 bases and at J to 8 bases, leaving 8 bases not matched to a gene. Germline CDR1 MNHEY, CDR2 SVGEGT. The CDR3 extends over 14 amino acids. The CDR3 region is CASSPHSGKYEQFF. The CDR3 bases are TGTGCCAGCAGTCCACATAGCGGGAAGTATGAGCAGTTCTTC.

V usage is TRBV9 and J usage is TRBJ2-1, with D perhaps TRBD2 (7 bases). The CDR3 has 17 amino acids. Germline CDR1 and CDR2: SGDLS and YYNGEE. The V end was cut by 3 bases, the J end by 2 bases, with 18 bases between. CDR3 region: CASSGGESGGTYNEQFF. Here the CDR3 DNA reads TGTGCCAGCAGCGGTGGAGAGTCGGGGGGCACCTACAATGAGCAGTTCTTC.

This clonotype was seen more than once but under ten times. CDR3 residues: CSARDLAGQGSLHF. The CDR3 coding sequence is TGCAGTGCTAGAGATCTCGCGGGACAGGGATCCCTCCACTTT. This chain joins TRBV20-1 and TRBJ1-6; 9 bases are shared with TRBD1. This CDR3 region has 14 residues. The germline CDR1 and CDR2 sequences are DFQATT and SNEGSKA (reference sequence). The J segment lost 14 bases and the V segment lost 0 bases, leaving 8 bases of the junction unmatched.

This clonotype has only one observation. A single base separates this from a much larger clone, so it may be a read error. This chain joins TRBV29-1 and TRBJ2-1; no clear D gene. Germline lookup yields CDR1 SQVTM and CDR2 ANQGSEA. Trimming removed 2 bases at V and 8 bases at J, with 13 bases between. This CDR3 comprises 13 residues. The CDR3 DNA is TGCAGCGTTGAAACAGCAACCCACTATGAGCAGTTCTTC. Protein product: CSVETATHYEQFF.